This T cell receptor beta chain was sequenced during a study of cytomegalovirus exposure and HLA in healthy donors. Use of 60 Vbeta and 13 Jbeta primers characterized the PCR. Clones were sequenced by immunoSEQ multiplex PCR, and TCRdb holds only the in-frame ones, with some missing. The table includes about 130,000 clones, 75% to 85% detected once. Concerning this clone itself: The antigen is undetermined.

Study-wide results and limits: In a later analysis, compared with equally common non-associated chains, HLA-associated beta chains were more expanded.

The germline gives CDR1 SQVTM, CDR2 ANQGSEA. With 5 bases removed from V and 0 bases from J, the gap between germline ends came to 10 bases. The CDR3 has 14 amino acids. The receptor comes from a man aged 25 to 40 in good health and CMV-seropositive. The specimen was PBMCs. The chain employs TRBV29-1 and TRBJ2-2; D is uncertain. The CDR3 here is CSVRGGSNTGELFF. DNA of the CDR3: TGCAGCGTTCGTGGCGGTTCGAACACCGGGGAGCTGTTTTTT.